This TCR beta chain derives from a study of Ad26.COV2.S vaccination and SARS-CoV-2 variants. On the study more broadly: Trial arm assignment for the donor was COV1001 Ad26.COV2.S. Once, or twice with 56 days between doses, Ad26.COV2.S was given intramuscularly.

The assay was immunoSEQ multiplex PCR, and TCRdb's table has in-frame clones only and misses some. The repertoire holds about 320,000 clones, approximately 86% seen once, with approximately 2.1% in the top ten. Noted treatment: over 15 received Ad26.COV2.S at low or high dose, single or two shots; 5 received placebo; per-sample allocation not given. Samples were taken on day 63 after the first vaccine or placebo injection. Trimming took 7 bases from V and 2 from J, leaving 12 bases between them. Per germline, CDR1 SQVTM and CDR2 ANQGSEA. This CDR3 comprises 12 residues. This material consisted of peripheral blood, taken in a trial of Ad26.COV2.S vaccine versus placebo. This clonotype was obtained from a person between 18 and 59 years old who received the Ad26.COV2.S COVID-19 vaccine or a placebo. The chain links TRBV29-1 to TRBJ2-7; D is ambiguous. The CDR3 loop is CSAQHGPYEQYF. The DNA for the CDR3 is TGCAGCGCCCAGCATGGACCCTACGAGCAGTACTTC.